The entry that follows covers one T cell receptor (beta chain) sequence. The CDR3 totals 17 residues. With 0 bases clipped from V and 2 bases from J, the junction kept 8 bases outside the gene matches. Germline V lookup: CDR1 PRHDT, CDR2 FYEKMQ (reference sequence). Using immunoSEQ multiplex PCR, the repertoire was profiled, and TCRdb retains in-frame clones only, with some absent. Seen here are 150,000 to 200,000 clones, around 90% observed once, and the top ten hold roughly 10%. This entry belongs to a study of blood T cell repertoires in COVID-19. The V and J genes are TRBV13 and TRBJ2-3; 7 bases are shared with TRBD2. This TCR was sampled from a young woman who had recovered from COVID-19. Sequencing was done on a sample of PBMCs or T cells enriched from blood (not recorded which). CDR3 sequence (DNA): TGTGCCAGCAGCTTAGGACGGGCTAGCGGCCACACAGATACGCAGTATTTT. Translation gives CASSLGRASGHTDTQYF. The whole variable domain, filled in from reference TRBV13 and TRBJ2-3, reads AAGVIQSPRHLIKEKRETATLKCYPIPRHDTVYWYQQGPGQDPQFLISFYEKMQSDKGSIPDRFSAQQFSDYHSELNMSSLELGDSALYFCASSLGRASGHTDTQYFGPGTRLTVL.